The TCR beta chain under discussion was sequenced for a study of blood T cell repertoires in COVID-19. Study-wide context: Samples representing acute and convalescent COVID-19 were sourced from the United States, Italy and Spain.

Germline CDR1 and CDR2: SNHLY and FYNNEI. Trimming stripped 7 bases from V and 10 bases from J, with 17 bases between. CDR3 length: 13 amino acids. TCRdb's table, derived via immunoSEQ multiplex PCR, lists solely in-frame clones and lacks some. The repertoire holds about 190,000 clones, with around 80% as singletons. The sample taken for sequencing was peripheral blood. This sequence was found in a woman of 80 years or more with active or convalescent COVID-19. The J gene is TRBJ2-1, the V gene TRBV2, with D tentatively TRBD1 (6 bases). The CDR3 region has the DNA TGTGCCAGCATTCAGGGGAGTGCAAACGAGCAGTTCTTC. Translation: CASIQGSANEQFF.